This T cell receptor (beta chain) was observed in a study of identical twins. MiXCR, run by TCRdb on the 5' RACE reads, gives a single entry per CDR3 protein. This table has approximately 230,000 distinct CDR3 sequences, 5% to 7% appearing once. Donors uniformly comprised healthy Caucasians. This clonotype was counted between two and nine times. Germline values: CDR1 PRHDT, CDR2 FYEKMQ (reference sequence). CDR3 length equals 16 residues. V was pared by 4 bases and J by 5 bases, with 10 bases of the junction left unmatched. These records were also assigned to another study, of T cells expressing NK-cell markers. From that study: No clear determination of HCMV specificity was made for expanded NKG2C+ T cell clones.

V and J are TRBV13 and TRBJ2-5, with 10 nucleotides matching TRBD1. The receptor comes from a woman aged 18-29 years in good health. The sample comprised CD8+ T cells sorted from blood. The CDR3 DNA follows: TGTGCCAGCAGCTCGTGGACCGGGACAGGGGTGGAGACCCAGTACTTC. This encodes CASSSWTGTGVETQYF.